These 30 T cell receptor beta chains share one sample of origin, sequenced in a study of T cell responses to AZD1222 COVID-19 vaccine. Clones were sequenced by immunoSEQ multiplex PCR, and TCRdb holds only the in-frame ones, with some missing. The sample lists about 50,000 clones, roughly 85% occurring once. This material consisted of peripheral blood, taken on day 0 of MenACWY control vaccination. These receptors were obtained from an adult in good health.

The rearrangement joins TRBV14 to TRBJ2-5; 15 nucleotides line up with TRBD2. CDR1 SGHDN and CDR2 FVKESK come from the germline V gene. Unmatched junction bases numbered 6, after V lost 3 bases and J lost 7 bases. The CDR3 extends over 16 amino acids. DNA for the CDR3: TGTGCCAGCAGCCACGGACTAGCGGGAGGGCCAGGGACCCAGTACTTC. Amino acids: CASSHGLAGGPGTQYF.

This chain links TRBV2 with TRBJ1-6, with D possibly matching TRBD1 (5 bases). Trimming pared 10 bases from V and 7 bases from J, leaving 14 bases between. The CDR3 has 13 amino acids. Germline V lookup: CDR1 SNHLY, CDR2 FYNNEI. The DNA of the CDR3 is TGTGCCACGGGGCGGTTGGGGAATTCACCCCTCCACTTT. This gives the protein CATGRLGNSPLHF.

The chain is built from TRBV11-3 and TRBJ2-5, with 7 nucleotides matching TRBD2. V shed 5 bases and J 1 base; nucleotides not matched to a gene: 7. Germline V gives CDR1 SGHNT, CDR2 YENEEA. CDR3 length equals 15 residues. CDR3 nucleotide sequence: TGTGCCAGCAGCAGCGTGACTAGCAGCCAAGAGACCCAGTACTTC. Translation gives CASSSVTSSQETQYF.

This CDR3 reads CASRPGQGVGNEQFF. As DNA, the CDR3 is TGTGCCAGCAGGCCAGGACAGGGGGTAGGAAATGAGCAGTTCTTC. The chain links TRBV7-2 to TRBJ2-1, with 10 bases matching TRBD1. CDR1 and CDR2 from the germline V gene are SGHTA and FQGNSA. Unmatched junction bases numbered 9, after V lost 6 bases and J lost 7 bases. This CDR3 has 15 amino acids.

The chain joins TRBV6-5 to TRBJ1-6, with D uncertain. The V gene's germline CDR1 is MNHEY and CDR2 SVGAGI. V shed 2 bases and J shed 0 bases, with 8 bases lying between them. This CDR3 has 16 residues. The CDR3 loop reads CASSYGRSSYNSPLHF. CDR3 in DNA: TGTGCCAGCAGTTACGGACGGAGCTCCTATAATTCACCCCTCCACTTT.

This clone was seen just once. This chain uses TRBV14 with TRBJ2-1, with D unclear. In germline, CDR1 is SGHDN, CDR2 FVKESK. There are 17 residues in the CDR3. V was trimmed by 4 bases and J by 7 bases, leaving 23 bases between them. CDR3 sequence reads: CASSPGVPRFSGNEQFF. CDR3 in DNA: TGTGCCAGCAGCCCCGGAGTGCCAAGGTTTTCCGGTAATGAGCAGTTCTTC.

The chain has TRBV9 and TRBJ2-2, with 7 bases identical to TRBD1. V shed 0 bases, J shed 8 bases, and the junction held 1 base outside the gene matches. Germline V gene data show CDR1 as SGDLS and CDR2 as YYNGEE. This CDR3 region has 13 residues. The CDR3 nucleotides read TGTGCCAGCAGCGTAGTGACAGGGGGGGAGCTGTTTTTT. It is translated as CASSVVTGGELFF.

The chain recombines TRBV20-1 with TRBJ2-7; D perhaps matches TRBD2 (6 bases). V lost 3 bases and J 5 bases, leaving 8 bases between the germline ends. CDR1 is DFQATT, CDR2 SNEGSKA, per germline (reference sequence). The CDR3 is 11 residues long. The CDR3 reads CSASKRDEQYF. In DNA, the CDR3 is TGCAGTGCTAGCAAGCGGGACGAGCAGTACTTC.

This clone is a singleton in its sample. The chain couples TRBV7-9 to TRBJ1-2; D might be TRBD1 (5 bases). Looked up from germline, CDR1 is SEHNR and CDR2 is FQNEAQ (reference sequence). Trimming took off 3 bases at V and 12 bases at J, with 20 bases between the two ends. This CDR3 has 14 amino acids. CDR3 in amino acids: CASSLYRGEDSDTF. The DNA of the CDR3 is TGTGCCAGCAGCTTGTATAGGGGAGAGGACTCAGACACCTTC.

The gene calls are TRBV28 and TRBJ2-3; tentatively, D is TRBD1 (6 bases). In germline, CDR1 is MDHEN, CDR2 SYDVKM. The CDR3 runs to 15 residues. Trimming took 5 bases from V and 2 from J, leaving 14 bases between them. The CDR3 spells CASSTRDTPTDTQYF. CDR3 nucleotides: TGTGCCAGCAGTACCCGGGACACCCCCACAGATACGCAGTATTTT.

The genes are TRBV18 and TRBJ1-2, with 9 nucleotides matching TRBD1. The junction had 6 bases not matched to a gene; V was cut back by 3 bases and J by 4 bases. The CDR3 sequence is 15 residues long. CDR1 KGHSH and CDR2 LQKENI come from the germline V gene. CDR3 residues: CASSPVGQGTYGYTF. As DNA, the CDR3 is TGTGCCAGCTCACCTGTGGGACAGGGTACCTATGGCTACACCTTC.

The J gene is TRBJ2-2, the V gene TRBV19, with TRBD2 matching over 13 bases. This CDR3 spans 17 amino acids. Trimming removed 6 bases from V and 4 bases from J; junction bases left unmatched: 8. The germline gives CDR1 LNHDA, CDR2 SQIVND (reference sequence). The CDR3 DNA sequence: TGTGCCAGTAGCGGACTAGCGGGAGTGTGGGGCACCGGGGAGCTGTTTTTT. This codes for CASSGLAGVWGTGELFF.

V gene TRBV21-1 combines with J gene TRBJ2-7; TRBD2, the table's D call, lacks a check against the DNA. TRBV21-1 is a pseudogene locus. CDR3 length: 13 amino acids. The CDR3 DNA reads TGTGCCAGCAGCAATCTATTGTCCTACGAGCAGTACTTC. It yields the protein CASSNLLSYEQYF.

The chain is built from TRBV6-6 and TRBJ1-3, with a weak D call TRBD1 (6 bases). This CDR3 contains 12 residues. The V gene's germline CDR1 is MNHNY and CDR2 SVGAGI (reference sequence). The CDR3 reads CASTGSGNTIYF. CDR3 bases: TGTGCTAGTACAGGGTCTGGAAACACCATATATTTT.

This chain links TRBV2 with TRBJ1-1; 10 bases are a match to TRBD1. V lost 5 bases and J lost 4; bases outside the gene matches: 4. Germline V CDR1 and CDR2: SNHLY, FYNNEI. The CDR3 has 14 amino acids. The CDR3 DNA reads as TGTGCCAGCAGTAAGAGGACAGGGGGCACTGAAGCTTTCTTT. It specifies CASSKRTGGTEAFF.

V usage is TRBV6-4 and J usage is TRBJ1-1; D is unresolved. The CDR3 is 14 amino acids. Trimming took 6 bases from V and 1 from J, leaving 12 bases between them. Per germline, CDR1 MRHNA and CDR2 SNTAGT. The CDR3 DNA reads TGTGCCAGCAGCCCTGGACCGAAGAACACTGAAGCTTTCTTT. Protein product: CASSPGPKNTEAFF.

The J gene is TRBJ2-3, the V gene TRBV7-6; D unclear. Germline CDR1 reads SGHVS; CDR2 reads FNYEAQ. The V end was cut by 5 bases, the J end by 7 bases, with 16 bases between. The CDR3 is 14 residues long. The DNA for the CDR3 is TGTGCCAGCAGCCTCAACCGTGATGCAAATACGCAGTATTTT. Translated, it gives CASSLNRDANTQYF.

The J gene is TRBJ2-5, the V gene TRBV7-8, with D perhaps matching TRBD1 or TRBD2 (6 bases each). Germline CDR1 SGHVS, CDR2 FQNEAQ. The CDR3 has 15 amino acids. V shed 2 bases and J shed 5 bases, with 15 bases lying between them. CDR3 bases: TGTGCCAGCAGCTTATCCACGGGGGCGGGCGAGACCCAGTACTTC. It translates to CASSLSTGAGETQYF. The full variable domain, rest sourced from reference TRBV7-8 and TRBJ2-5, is GAGVSQSPRYKVAKRGQDVALRCDPISGHVSLFWYQQALGQGPEFLTYFQNEAQLDKSGLPSDRFFAERPEGSVSTLKIQRTQQEDSAVYLCASSLSTGAGETQYFGPGTRLLVL.

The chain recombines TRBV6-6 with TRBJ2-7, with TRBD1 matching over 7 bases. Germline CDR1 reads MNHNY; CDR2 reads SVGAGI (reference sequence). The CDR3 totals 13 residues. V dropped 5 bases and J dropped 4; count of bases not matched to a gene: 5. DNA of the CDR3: TGTGCCAGCAGTCGGGACAGTCGGTACGAGCAGTACTTC. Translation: CASSRDSRYEQYF.

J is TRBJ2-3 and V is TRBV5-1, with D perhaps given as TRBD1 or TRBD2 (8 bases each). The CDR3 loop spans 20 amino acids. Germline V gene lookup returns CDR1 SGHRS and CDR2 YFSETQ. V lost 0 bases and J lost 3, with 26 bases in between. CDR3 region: CASSLARTGPRRGGTDTQYF. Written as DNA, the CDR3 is TGCGCCAGCAGCTTGGCGAGGACAGGGCCTCGGCGCGGGGGGACAGATACGCAGTATTTT.

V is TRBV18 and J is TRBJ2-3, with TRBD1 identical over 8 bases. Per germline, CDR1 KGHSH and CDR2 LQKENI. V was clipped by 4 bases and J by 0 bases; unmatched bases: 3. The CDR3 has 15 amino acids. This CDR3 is CASSLRQGSTDTQYF. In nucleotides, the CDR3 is TGTGCCAGCTCACTCCGACAGGGGAGCACAGATACGCAGTATTTT. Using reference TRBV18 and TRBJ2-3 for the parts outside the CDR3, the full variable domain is NAGVMQNPRHLVRRRGQEARLRCSPMKGHSHVYWYRQLPEEGLKFMVYLQKENIIDESGMPKERFSAEFPKEGPSILRIQQVVRGDSAAYFCASSLRQGSTDTQYFGPGTRLTVL.

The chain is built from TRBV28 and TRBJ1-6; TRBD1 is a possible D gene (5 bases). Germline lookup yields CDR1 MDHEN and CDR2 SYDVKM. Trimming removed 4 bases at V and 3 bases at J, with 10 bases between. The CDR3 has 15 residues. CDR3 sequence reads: CASSSGTGYNSPLHF. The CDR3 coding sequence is TGTGCCAGCAGTTCAGGGACTGGCTATAATTCACCCCTCCACTTT.

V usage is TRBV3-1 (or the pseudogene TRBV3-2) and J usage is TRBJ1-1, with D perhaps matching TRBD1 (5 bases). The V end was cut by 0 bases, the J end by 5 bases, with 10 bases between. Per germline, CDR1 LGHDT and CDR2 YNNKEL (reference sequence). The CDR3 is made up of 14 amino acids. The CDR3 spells CASSQDNRGTEAFF. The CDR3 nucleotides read TGTGCCAGCAGCCAAGATAACCGGGGGACTGAAGCTTTCTTT.

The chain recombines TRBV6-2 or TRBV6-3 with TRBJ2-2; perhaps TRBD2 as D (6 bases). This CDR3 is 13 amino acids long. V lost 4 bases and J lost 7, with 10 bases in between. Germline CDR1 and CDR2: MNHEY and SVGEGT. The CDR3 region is CASSLRGIGELFF. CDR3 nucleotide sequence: TGTGCCAGCAGTTTACGGGGGATCGGGGAGCTGTTTTTT.

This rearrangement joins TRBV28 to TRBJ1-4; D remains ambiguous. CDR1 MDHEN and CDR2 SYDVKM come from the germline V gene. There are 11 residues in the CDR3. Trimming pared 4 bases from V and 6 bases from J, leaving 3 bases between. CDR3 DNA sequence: TGTGCCAGCAGTTCGCATGAAAAACTGTTTTTT. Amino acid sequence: CASSSHEKLFF. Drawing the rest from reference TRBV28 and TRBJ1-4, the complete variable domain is DVKVTQSSRYLVKRTGEKVFLECVQDMDHENMFWYRQDPGLGLRLIYFSYDVKMKEKGDIPEGYSVSREKKERFSLILESASTNQTSMYLCASSSHEKLFFGSGTQLSVL.

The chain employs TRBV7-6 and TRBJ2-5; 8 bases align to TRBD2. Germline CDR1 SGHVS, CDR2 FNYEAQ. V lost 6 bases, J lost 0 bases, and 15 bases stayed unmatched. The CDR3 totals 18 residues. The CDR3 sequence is CASSKSAGGTGYQETQYF. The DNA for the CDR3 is TGTGCCAGCAGTAAATCGGCGGGAGGAACGGGGTACCAAGAGACCCAGTACTTC. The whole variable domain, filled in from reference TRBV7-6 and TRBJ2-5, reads GAGVSQSPRYKVTKRGQDVALRCDPISGHVSLYWYRQALGQGPEFLTYFNYEAQQDKSGLPNDRFSAERPEGSISTLTIQRTEQRDSAMYRCASSKSAGGTGYQETQYFGPGTRLLVL.

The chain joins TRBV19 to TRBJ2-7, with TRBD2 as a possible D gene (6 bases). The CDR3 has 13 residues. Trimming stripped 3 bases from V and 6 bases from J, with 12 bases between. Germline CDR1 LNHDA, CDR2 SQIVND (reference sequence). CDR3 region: CASSIVAGPEQYF. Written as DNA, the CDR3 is TGTGCCAGTAGTATTGTGGCGGGACCCGAGCAGTACTTC.

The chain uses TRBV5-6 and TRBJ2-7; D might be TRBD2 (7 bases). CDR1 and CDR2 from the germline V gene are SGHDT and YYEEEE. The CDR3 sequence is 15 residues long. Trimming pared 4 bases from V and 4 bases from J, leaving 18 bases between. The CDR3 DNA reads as TGTGCCAGCAGCGGCGGGAGCAGGGGCTGGTACGAGCAGTACTTC. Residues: CASSGGSRGWYEQYF.

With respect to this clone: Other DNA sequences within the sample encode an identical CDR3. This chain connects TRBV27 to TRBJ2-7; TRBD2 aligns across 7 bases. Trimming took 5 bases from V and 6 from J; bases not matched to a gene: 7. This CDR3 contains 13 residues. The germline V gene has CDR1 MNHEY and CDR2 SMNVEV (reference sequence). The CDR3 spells CASSGSGLGEQYF. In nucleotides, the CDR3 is TGTGCCAGCAGTGGTAGCGGGTTGGGCGAGCAGTACTTC.

DNA for the CDR3: TGTGCCAGCAGCTTATCGGGGGTGATGAACACTGAAGCTTTCTTT. Residues: CASSLSGVMNTEAFF. The chain recombines TRBV7-2 with TRBJ1-1; TRBD1 might be the D (5 bases). The CDR3 consists of 15 residues. V was cut by 2 bases and J by 0 bases, with 10 bases left in between. Germline assignment: CDR1 SGHTA and CDR2 FQGNSA. The whole variable domain, filled in from reference TRBV7-2 and TRBJ1-1, reads GAGVSQSPSNKVTEKGKDVELRCDPISGHTALYWYRQSLGQGLEFLIYFQGNSAPDKSGLPSDRFSAERTGGSVSTLTIQRTQQEDSAVYLCASSLSGVMNTEAFFGQGTRLTVV.